The rows below give T cell receptor beta chains drawn from one sample of a study of naive and memory T cell subsets. One entry per CDR3 protein, called by TCRdb with MiXCR from the UMI-ligation and nested PCR reads. The repertoire holds around 31,000 distinct CDR3 sequences, approximately 12% seen once, with under 20% in the top ten. Specimen: effector memory CD4+ T cells from blood. The receptors stem from a human donor in good health. The CDR3 runs from the conserved cysteine through the conserved F or W. D genes are given only for firm matches. Size tells how often a clone was seen (once, few, many) or the class of an expanded clone, and some rows leave it out.

cdr3_nt | cdr3_aa | j_call | d_call | v_call | clone_size
TGCAGTGCGGAACACAGGGGACTACCCACCGGGGAGCTGTTTTTT | CSAEHRGLPTGELFF | TRBJ2-2 | NA | TRBV20-1 | NA
TGTGCCAGCAGCTTAGATAGTACGCAGTATTTT | CASSLDSTQYF | TRBJ2-3 | NA | TRBV7-8 | many
TGTGCCAGCAGTGGATGGGGACTAGCGGGGGGGCCCCAGAATGAGCAGTTCTTC | CASSGWGLAGGPQNEQFF | TRBJ2-1 | TRBD2 | TRBV2 | many
TGCAGCGTTGGATGGGGCAGCTTCATACTCACAGATACGCAGTATTTT | CSVGWGSFILTDTQYF | TRBJ2-3 | NA | TRBV29-1 | medium-sized
TGTGCCAGTGGGGGACAGGCCAAAGAGACCCAGTACTTC | CASGGQAKETQYF | TRBJ2-5 | TRBD1 | TRBV25-1 | NA
TGCAGTGCTAGAGGGCTAGGGAGGTACGAGCAGTACTTC | CSARGLGRYEQYF | TRBJ2-7 | NA | TRBV20-1 | NA
TGTGCCAGCAGCCTAGGATCCAGGGGACACCTCTATGGCTACACCTTC | CASSLGSRGHLYGYTF | TRBJ1-2 | NA | TRBV14 | few
TGTGCCAGCAGCTTAGTATCGGGCTCTGGGGCCAACGTCCTGACTTTC | CASSLVSGSGANVLTF | TRBJ2-6 | NA | TRBV7-8 | NA
TGTGCCAGCAGCTTAGTTGAGGGTACCTACGAGCAGTACTTC | CASSLVEGTYEQYF | TRBJ2-7 | NA | TRBV7-8 | NA
TGTGCCAGCAGCCCCAGACCCAGACTAGCGGGAGTATATGGGAAAGAAGAGACCCAGTACTTC | CASSPRPRLAGVYGKEETQYF | TRBJ2-5 | TRBD2 | TRBV7-9 | many
TGTGCCAGCAGCTTAGATCACGCGTGGCAAAACCAAGAGACCCAGTACTTC | CASSLDHAWQNQETQYF | TRBJ2-5 | NA | TRBV11-3 | NA
TGCAGTGCTAGCCTCCGGGACGGGGAGTACTTC | CSASLRDGEYF | TRBJ2-5 | NA | TRBV20-1 | NA
TGTGCCAGCAGTTACCGGCCAGGGGGCAGCACAGATACGCAGTATTTT | CASSYRPGGSTDTQYF | TRBJ2-3 | TRBD1 | TRBV6-2/TRBV6-3 | many
TGTGCCAGCAGTGTACTTGGGTATAATTCACCCCTCCACTTT | CASSVLGYNSPLHF | TRBJ1-6 | NA | TRBV2 | few
TGTGCCAGCGCACCAGGGGGATCTAGCCGCGAGCAGTACTTC | CASAPGGSSREQYF | TRBJ2-7 | TRBD1 | TRBV28 | NA
TGCGCCAGCACGGTGAACCAAGAGACCCAGTACTTC | CASTVNQETQYF | TRBJ2-5 | NA | TRBV5-1 | many
TGTGCCAGCTCACCACCGGACAGGGGAACCTACGAGCAGTACTTC | CASSPPDRGTYEQYF | TRBJ2-7 | TRBD1 | TRBV18 | many
TGTGCCAGCAGCTTACCAGGGTATGGCTACACCTTC | CASSLPGYGYTF | TRBJ1-2 | NA | TRBV7-9 | NA
TGCAGCGCTCTTGGACGTCCTGAAGCTTTCTTT | CSALGRPEAFF | TRBJ1-1 | NA | TRBV29-1 | NA
TGTGCCAGCAGTTTGCTACTTTACAATGAGCAGTTCTTC | CASSLLLYNEQFF | TRBJ2-1 | NA | TRBV12-3/TRBV12-4 | many
TGTGCCAGTAGTATGCGGGCTACAGGGGGCGGGGAGCTGTTTTTT | CASSMRATGGGELFF | TRBJ2-2 | TRBD1 | TRBV19 | NA
TGTGCCAGCAGCCGAGCCAGGCGGGGGCCAACCAATGAGCAGTTCTTC | CASSRARRGPTNEQFF | TRBJ2-1 | NA | TRBV3-1 | few
TGTGCCAGCAGCTTACGTGGGGATCCCTACAATGAGCAGTTCTTC | CASSLRGDPYNEQFF | TRBJ2-1 | NA | TRBV7-2 | NA
TGCGCCAGCAGCGTAGGGGGAGGGCAAGAGACCCAGTACTTC | CASSVGGGQETQYF | TRBJ2-5 | NA | TRBV5-1 | many
TGTGCCAGCACCTTAGGAGGGGGCGCGAAGACCCAGTACTTC | CASTLGGGAKTQYF | TRBJ2-5 | NA | TRBV3-1 | many
TGTGCCAGCAGTTTTCCGGGACAGCTGAACACCGGGGAGCTGTTTTTT | CASSFPGQLNTGELFF | TRBJ2-2 | TRBD1 | TRBV12-3/TRBV12-4 | many
TGTGCCAGCAGTTTATCCGGGACCAAGTACAATGAGCAGTTCTTC | CASSLSGTKYNEQFF | TRBJ2-1 | NA | TRBV12-3/TRBV12-4 | few
TGCAGTGCTAGTAAGACAGGTACCTACGAGCAGTACTTC | CSASKTGTYEQYF | TRBJ2-7 | NA | TRBV20-1 | few
TGTGCCAGCAGCTTAACTAGCGGGAGGAACACCGGGGAGCTGTTTTTT | CASSLTSGRNTGELFF | TRBJ2-2 | TRBD2 | TRBV3-1 | many
TGCGCCAGCAGCCCTGCGGTCGGGACAGGGGGCGGCTATGGCTACACCTTC | CASSPAVGTGGGYGYTF | TRBJ1-2 | TRBD1 | TRBV5-1 | few
TGTGCCAGCAGTTCCCGCCGGACAGGGGTAGCGGGAGTTAGTGGGGAGACCCAGTACTTC | CASSSRRTGVAGVSGETQYF | TRBJ2-5 | NA | TRBV12-3/TRBV12-4 | many